This T cell receptor (beta chain) comes out of a study of blood T cells in healthy people across ages (dated by TCRdb to the mid-2010s). Looking at the study overall: In model experiments, roughly one uniquely barcoded TCR beta cDNA molecule per two T cells was captured by template switching. To track age-related changes in TCR beta repertoire diversity, the study relied on deep sequencing normalized with unique cDNA molecular identifiers. Donors were grouped into four age groups: young (average about 15 years), middle-aged (roughly 37), aged (around 60) and long-lived (approximately 82). To avoid experimental bias, donors of different ages were randomly spread across the sequencing lanes. For two donors (one aged 18 to 30 and one aged 80 or older), the study analyzed two additional independent replicas of 1 million unique cDNA reads from the same blood draw.

Libraries came from 5' RACE. These reads were obtained on an Illumina HiSeq 2500. A second roughly 7 to 12 cycle PCR used a sample-barcoded 5' primer and a J-beta primer mix. A unique molecular identifier was introduced onto each TCR beta cDNA molecule by a template-switch 5' adaptor carrying 12 random nucleotides. At least 2.5 million CDR3-containing paired-end reads were obtained from each sample. The Mint cDNA synthesis kit, primed by a TRBC-specific oligonucleotide, was used to synthesize first-strand cDNA from all RNA. Following uracil-DNA glycosylase treatment, a first 18-cycle PCR with universal primers M1SS and BC2_uni_R was performed on all cDNA. In the source study's methods: Each sample was normalized by randomly selecting 1 million high-quality reads, each carrying a distinct molecular identifier. Instead of being binned into consensus sequences, reads that shared molecular identifiers were thrown out. MiTCR, with a Q25 quality threshold and the strictest error-elimination algorithm, was used for CDR3 identification, clonotype clustering and error correction. A nonparametric unseen species model using Euler transformation provided a lower-bound estimate of total TCR beta diversity. Starting from the raw public reads, TCRdb applied fastp trimming at Q25, assembled clones with MiXCR and retained in-frame beta chains. Entries that share a CDR3 protein sequence are merged under the most common genes and DNA. The V and J calls were determined by TCRdb, not by the authors. The table for this sample lists about 1.4 million distinct CDR3 sequences; approximately 59% of them were counted only once. Roughly 7% of the sample comes from the top ten.

From the cysteine up to the phenylalanine, the CDR3 has a length of 13 residues. Only the CDR3 portion is preserved as DNA: 39 bases, with reading frame beginning at the first base. V is pared back by 8 bases and J by 10 bases, with 23 bases lying between the germline termini. The germline V gene (reference sequence) provides CDR1 DFQATT and CDR2 SNEGSKA. Donors were 30 to 45 systemically healthy Caucasian individuals from Russia aged roughly 6 to 100 years. Around 10 milliliters of peripheral blood were drawn from each donor into EDTA-treated Vacutainer tubes. Ficoll-Paque density-gradient centrifugation was used to isolate PBMCs, with at least 6 million per sample. Total RNA, at least 6 micrograms per sample, was extracted from PBMCs with Trizol reagent. For every donor, an aliquot of PBMCs went through flow cytometry to measure the percentages of naive CD45RAhigh/CD27high T cells. A note on this clonotype: No antigen is known for it. Per-base qualities were not stored, and no clone one base away is much larger.

Findings and caveats that apply to the study as a whole: Compared with the aged group, the long-lived group had more naive CD4+ T cells, fewer expanded clones and increased TCR diversity, a pattern suggesting age selection. There was a strong correlation between observed TCR beta diversity and the percentage of naive T cells measured by flow cytometry. As age increased, observed TCR beta diversity per million T cells dropped in a roughly linear way, and a significant reduction was already evident by age around 41. Since profiling was done on bulk unsorted PBMCs, naive and antigen-experienced compartments could not be conclusively compared. Donor CMV infection status was unknown, potentially confounding age-related changes in expanded clonotypes. Estimates of total diversity from one million sequenced T cells were regarded as lower bounds and underestimates.

The chain is encoded by TRBV20-1 joined to TRBJ1-1; the best D guess is TRBD1, with 5 bases matching. The material sequenced was blood. This sequence was found in a man between 18 and 29 years old in good health. The base sequence is TGCAGTCCTCGAAGGGTGGGGCGGTCGGGAGCTTTCTTT. It translates as CSPRRVGRSGAFF.